Below, 11 T cell receptor beta chains from the same sample are listed, as sequenced in a study of blood T cell repertoires in COVID-19. Sequencing used immunoSEQ multiplex PCR; TCRdb keeps in-frame clones, though not all of them. The data contain some 290,000 clones, about nine tenths of them singletons. The sequenced sample was PBMCs or T cells enriched from blood (not recorded which). The receptors were sampled from a woman in her 40s with acute COVID-19.

This clone was seen a handful of times. The chain has TRBV27 and TRBJ2-1, with 15 bases aligning to TRBD2. Germline CDR1 and CDR2: MNHEY and SMNVEV (reference sequence). The CDR3 has 15 amino acids. V lost 6 bases and J lost 7; bases outside the gene matches: 4. The CDR3 is CASRRGTSGRNEQFF. The CDR3 DNA follows: TGTGCCAGCAGACGTGGGACTAGCGGGAGGAATGAGCAGTTCTTC.

The chain recombines TRBV19 with TRBJ2-5, with 7 bases matching TRBD1. V was clipped by 6 bases and J by 7 bases; unmatched bases: 11. CDR1 LNHDA and CDR2 SQIVND come from the germline V gene (reference sequence). The CDR3 runs 14 residues. CDR3 sequence (DNA): TGTGCCAGTAGATTAACAGGGGATCTAGGGACCCAGTACTTC. Amino acids: CASRLTGDLGTQYF.

The rearrangement joins TRBV9 to TRBJ2-3, with 10 positions matching TRBD1. The germline V gene has CDR1 SGDLS and CDR2 YYNGEE. The CDR3 is 16 residues long. Losses at the gene ends were 4 bases for V and 1 base for J; bases not matched to a gene: 6. The CDR3 is CASSSSGTGGTDTQYF. Here the CDR3 DNA reads TGTGCCAGCAGCTCCTCCGGGACAGGGGGCACAGATACGCAGTATTTT.

The CDR3 protein is CASSLEQDSPLHF. CDR3 sequence (DNA): TGTGCCAGCAGTTTAGAACAGGATTCACCCCTCCACTTT. The chain employs TRBV28 and TRBJ1-6; maybe TRBD1 (5 bases). CDR1 is MDHEN and CDR2 is SYDVKM in the germline V gene. The V end lost 2 bases, the J end lost 8 bases, and 7 bases lay between the germline ends. The CDR3 is 13 amino acids.

V usage is TRBV7-2 and J usage is TRBJ1-1, with 8 bases lining up with TRBD1. Germline CDR1 and CDR2: SGHTA and FQGNSA. V trimming: 4 bases; J trimming: 4 bases; junction bases outside the gene matches: 5. This CDR3 is 14 amino acids long. The CDR3 reads CASSSAGGFTEAFF. In DNA, the CDR3 is TGTGCCAGCAGCTCTGCAGGGGGCTTCACTGAAGCTTTCTTT.

V usage is TRBV4-1 and J usage is TRBJ1-2, with 9 nucleotides matching TRBD1. V was pared by 1 base and J by 8 bases, with 11 bases of the junction left unmatched. The CDR3 contains 16 residues. Germline CDR1 is MGHRA and CDR2 is YSYEKL. The CDR3 sequence is CASSQAGFRTGEGYTF. CDR3 bases: TGCGCCAGCAGCCAAGCCGGGTTTCGGACAGGGGAAGGCTACACCTTC.

The chain has TRBV27 and TRBJ1-2; TRBD1 matches 9 bases. The length of the CDR3 is 17 residues. With V trimmed by 6 bases and J by 6 bases, 17 bases remained unmatched. Germline loops: CDR1 MNHEY, CDR2 SMNVEV (reference sequence). DNA of the CDR3: TGTGCCAGCAGCCGGCGAGCACTACAGGGGGCGGAGGATGGCTACACCTTC. Amino acids: CASSRRALQGAEDGYTF.

With respect to this clone: The same CDR3 can be traced to other DNA sequences in this sample. The J gene is TRBJ1-4, the V gene TRBV5-1; D is possibly TRBD1 (6 bases). Germline CDR1 and CDR2: SGHRS and YFSETQ. This CDR3 has 12 amino acids. Trimming stripped 4 bases from V and 8 bases from J, with 9 bases between. Here the CDR3 DNA reads TGCGCCAGCAGCCTGACAGGCGAAAAACTGTTTTTT. Residues: CASSLTGEKLFF.

The chain combines TRBV10-3 with TRBJ2-3, with 10 bases aligning to TRBD2. The CDR3 extends over 15 amino acids. Germline trimming cut 4 bases from V and 2 bases from J; bases unmatched to any gene: 3. Germline V gene sequence: CDR1 ENHRY, CDR2 SYGVKD. DNA of the CDR3: TGTGCCATCAGTGGGACTAGCGGATCCACAGATACGCAGTATTTT. Residues: CAISGTSGSTDTQYF.

The chain employs TRBV30 and TRBJ2-5; 14 nucleotides align to TRBD2. Looked up from germline, CDR1 is GTSNPN and CDR2 is SVGIG (reference sequence). The CDR3 is made up of 16 amino acids. Germline trimming cut 1 base from V and 4 bases from J; bases unmatched to any gene: 5. The CDR3 sequence is CAWSAGTSGSGETQYF. The CDR3 DNA reads as TGTGCCTGGAGTGCTGGGACTAGCGGGAGTGGAGAGACCCAGTACTTC.

V gene TRBV4-3 combines with J gene TRBJ2-1; tentative D call: TRBD2 (5 bases). Trimming pared 4 bases from V and 8 bases from J, leaving 12 bases between. CDR1 and CDR2 (germline): LGHNA, YSLEER. This CDR3 contains 13 residues. Here the CDR3 reads CASSRRTLDEQFF. The CDR3 nucleotides read TGCGCCAGCAGCCGACGGACTTTGGATGAGCAGTTCTTC.